The subject of this entry is one T cell receptor (beta chain). Its antigen remains unknown. TCRdb reanalysed the 5' RACE reads using MiXCR and keeps one entry per CDR3 protein. Here the sample spans 500,000 to 650,000 distinct CDR3 sequences, 5.3% being singletons. The sample is drawn from a study of CD8 T cells in ankylosing spondylitis. The CDR3 is 15 amino acids. The V end lost 4 bases, the J end lost 0 bases, and 9 bases lay between the germline ends. Looked up from germline, CDR1 is KGHDR and CDR2 is SFDVKD. Whole-study findings and limits: A TCR beta motif of roughly eight highly homologous variants appeared characteristic of ankylosing spondylitis blood.

Sequenced: blood, either unsorted or a sorted T cell fraction (not recorded which). This TCR derives from a male donor with ankylosing spondylitis. The chain recombines TRBV24-1 with TRBJ2-1, with a tentative D call TRBD2 (6 bases). The CDR3 sequence: CATSEGRGSYNEQFF. Written as DNA, the CDR3 is TGTGCCACCAGTGAGGGGCGGGGCTCCTACAATGAGCAGTTCTTC.